These 8 T cell receptor beta chains came from one sample sequenced in a study of cytomegalovirus exposure and HLA in healthy donors. Vbeta (60) and Jbeta (13) primers were used in the PCR. TCRdb's copy holds only in-frame clones and misses some; the assay was immunoSEQ multiplex PCR. The data contain more than 90,000 clones, roughly 75% of them singletons. Sequenced: PBMCs. Receptors were obtained from a woman aged 60-70 years in good health and CMV-seronegative.

The chain is built from TRBV5-8 and TRBJ2-3; 9 nucleotides match TRBD2. Germline CDR1 is SGHTS and CDR2 is YDEGEE. After removal of 3 bases from V and 5 bases from J, the junction contained 4 bases not matched to a gene. The CDR3 has 14 residues. CDR3 region: CASSWGLAGDTQYF. The DNA of the CDR3 is TGTGCCAGCAGCTGGGGACTAGCAGGAGATACGCAGTATTTT.

This chain connects TRBV5-1 to TRBJ1-2; TRBD1 aligns across 8 bases. V shed 2 bases, J shed 8 bases, and the junction held 5 bases outside the gene matches. The CDR3 is 13 residues long. Germline V lookup: CDR1 SGHRS, CDR2 YFSETQ. The CDR3 nucleotides read TGCGCCAGCAGCTTCGAGGGACAGGAGGGCTACACCTTC. This gives the protein CASSFEGQEGYTF.

The chain's CDR3 is CASSSVSGRGYNEQFF. Written as DNA, the CDR3 is TGTGCCAGCAGTTCCGTTAGCGGGAGGGGATACAATGAGCAGTTCTTC. The chain combines TRBV6-5 with TRBJ2-1, with TRBD2 matching 11 bases. The CDR3 covers 16 residues. Germline V gives CDR1 MNHEY, CDR2 SVGAGI. V lost 4 bases, J lost 4 bases, and 6 bases stayed unmatched.

This chain connects TRBV9 to TRBJ2-7; D is possibly TRBD1 (6 bases). Germline CDR1 and CDR2: SGDLS and YYNGEE. This CDR3 spans 14 amino acids. The V gene lost 6 bases and the J gene lost 2 bases, with 15 bases spanning the gap. CDR3 coding DNA: TGTGCCAGCACCCCAGGGACACGGACCTACGAGCAGTACTTC. This sequence encodes CASTPGTRTYEQYF.

This clone has a handful of counts. The genes are TRBV19 and TRBJ2-1, with D perhaps TRBD2 (5 bases). Germline values: CDR1 LNHDA, CDR2 SQIVND (reference sequence). There are 16 residues in the CDR3. Trimming removed 6 bases from V and 8 bases from J, with 23 bases in between. The CDR3 DNA follows: TGTGCCAGTAGCCCACAACCGGGATCAGGTTACCATGAGCAGTTCTTC. Encoded protein: CASSPQPGSGYHEQFF.

The rearrangement joins TRBV7-6 to TRBJ2-2; 7 bases are a match to TRBD2. This CDR3 contains 16 residues. Per germline, CDR1 SGHVS and CDR2 FNYEAQ. Trimming at V came to 2 bases and at J to 0 bases, leaving 3 bases not matched to a gene. The CDR3 nucleotides read TGTGCCAGCAGCTTAAGCGGGGAAACGAACACCGGGGAGCTGTTTTTT. Amino acid sequence: CASSLSGETNTGELFF.

V and J are TRBV4-1 and TRBJ2-3; 8 bases line up with TRBD2. Germline V gene data show CDR1 as MGHRA and CDR2 as YSYEKL. The CDR3 contains 15 residues. V gave up 1 base and J gave up 6 bases; unmatched junction bases: 6. CDR3 in amino acids: CASSQGSGARDTQYF. The CDR3 DNA follows: TGCGCCAGCAGCCAAGGTAGCGGGGCGAGGGATACGCAGTATTTT.

The chain uses TRBV4-3 and TRBJ1-6; 9 bases are a match to TRBD1. This CDR3 contains 15 residues. Unmatched junction bases numbered 5, after V lost 7 bases and J lost 4 bases. Germline V gene sequence: CDR1 LGHNA, CDR2 YSLEER. The CDR3 protein is CASNFGQGYNSPLHF. The CDR3 nucleotides are TGCGCCAGCAACTTCGGACAGGGGTATAATTCACCCCTCCACTTT.